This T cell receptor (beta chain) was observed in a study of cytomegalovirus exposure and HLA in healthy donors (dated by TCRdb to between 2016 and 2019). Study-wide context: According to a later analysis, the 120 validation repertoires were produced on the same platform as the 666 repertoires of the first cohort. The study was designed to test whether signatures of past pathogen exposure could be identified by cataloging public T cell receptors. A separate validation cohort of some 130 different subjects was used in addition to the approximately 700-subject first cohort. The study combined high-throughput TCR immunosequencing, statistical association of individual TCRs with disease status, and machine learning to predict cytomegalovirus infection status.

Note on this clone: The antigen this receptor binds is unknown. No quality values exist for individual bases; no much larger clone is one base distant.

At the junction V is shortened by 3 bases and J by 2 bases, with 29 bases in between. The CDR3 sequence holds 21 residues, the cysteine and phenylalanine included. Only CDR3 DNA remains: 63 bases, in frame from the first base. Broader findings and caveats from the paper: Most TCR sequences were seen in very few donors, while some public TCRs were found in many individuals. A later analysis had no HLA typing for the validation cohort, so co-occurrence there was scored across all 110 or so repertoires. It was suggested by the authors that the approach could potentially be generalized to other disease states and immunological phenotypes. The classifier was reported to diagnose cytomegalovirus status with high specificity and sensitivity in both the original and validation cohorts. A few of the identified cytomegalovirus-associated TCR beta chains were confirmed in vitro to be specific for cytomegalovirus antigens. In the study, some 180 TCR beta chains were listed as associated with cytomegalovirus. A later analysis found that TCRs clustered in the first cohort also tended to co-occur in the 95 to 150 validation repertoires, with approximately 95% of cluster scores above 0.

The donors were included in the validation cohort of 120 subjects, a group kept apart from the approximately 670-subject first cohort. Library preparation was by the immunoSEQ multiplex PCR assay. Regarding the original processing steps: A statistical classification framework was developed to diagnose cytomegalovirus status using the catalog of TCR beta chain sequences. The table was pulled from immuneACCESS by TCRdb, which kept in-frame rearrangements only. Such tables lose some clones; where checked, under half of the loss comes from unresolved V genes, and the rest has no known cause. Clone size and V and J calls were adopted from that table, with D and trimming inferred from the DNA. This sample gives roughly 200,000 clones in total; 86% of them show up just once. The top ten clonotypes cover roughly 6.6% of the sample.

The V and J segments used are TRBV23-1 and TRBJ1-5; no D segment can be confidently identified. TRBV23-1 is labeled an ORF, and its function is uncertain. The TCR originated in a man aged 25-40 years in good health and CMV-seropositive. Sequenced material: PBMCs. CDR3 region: CASSHRPQVVAAPRGNQPQHF. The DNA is TGCGCCAGCAGTCATCGGCCGCAGGTGGTTGCAGCTCCCCGAGGCAATCAGCCCCAGCATTTT.